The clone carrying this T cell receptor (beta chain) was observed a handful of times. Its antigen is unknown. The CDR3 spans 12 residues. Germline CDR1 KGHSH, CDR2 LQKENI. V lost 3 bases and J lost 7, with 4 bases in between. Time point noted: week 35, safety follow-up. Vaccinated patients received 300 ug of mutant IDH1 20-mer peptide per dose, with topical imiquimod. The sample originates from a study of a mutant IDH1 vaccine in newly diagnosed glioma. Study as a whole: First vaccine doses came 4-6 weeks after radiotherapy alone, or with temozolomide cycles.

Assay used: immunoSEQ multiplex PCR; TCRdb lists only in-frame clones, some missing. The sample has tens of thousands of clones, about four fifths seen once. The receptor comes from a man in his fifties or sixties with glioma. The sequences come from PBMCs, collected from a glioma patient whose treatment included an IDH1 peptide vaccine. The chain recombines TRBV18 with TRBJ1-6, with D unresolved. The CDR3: CASSPPNSPLHF. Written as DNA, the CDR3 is TGTGCCAGCTCACCCCCGAATTCACCCCTCCACTTT.